The clone carrying this TCR beta chain has more than one count but fewer than ten. As yet, its antigen is unknown. J gave up 11 bases and V 4 bases, and 12 bases lay outside the gene matches. Germline loops: CDR1 KGHDR, CDR2 SFDVKD. The length of the CDR3 is 16 residues. These data belong to a study of T-cell reconstitution after alpha-beta-depleted transplantation in children. Study-level results: At the one-year point after transplant, T-cell counts and TCRbeta diversity were found to come mostly from T cells that had been newly produced. Recipient T cells and thymic progenitors that survived gave rise to the high TCRbeta diversity observed at day 60 in some patients. Several hundred expanded graft clones reportedly were the source of alpha-beta T cells about two months after transplant.

The library targeted TCRbeta and was prepared with unique molecular identifiers. TCRdb re-analysed the PCR reads in MiXCR, keeping a single row per CDR3 protein. The table has 780,000 or so distinct CDR3 sequences, 16% seen once. This material consisted of PBMCs, mostly from graft donor cells, taken 360 days after TCRalphabeta/CD19-depleted stem cell transplant. The receptor was isolated from a male patient younger than 18 who had a stem cell transplant for acute lymphoblastic leukemia, so the T cells may come from the graft donor. This sequence joins TRBV24-1 and TRBJ2-1; 11 bases align to TRBD2. The CDR3 spells CATSDRSGRASGKQFF. The CDR3, as DNA: TGTGCCACCAGTGACCGTAGCGGGAGGGCATCGGGCAAGCAGTTCTTC.